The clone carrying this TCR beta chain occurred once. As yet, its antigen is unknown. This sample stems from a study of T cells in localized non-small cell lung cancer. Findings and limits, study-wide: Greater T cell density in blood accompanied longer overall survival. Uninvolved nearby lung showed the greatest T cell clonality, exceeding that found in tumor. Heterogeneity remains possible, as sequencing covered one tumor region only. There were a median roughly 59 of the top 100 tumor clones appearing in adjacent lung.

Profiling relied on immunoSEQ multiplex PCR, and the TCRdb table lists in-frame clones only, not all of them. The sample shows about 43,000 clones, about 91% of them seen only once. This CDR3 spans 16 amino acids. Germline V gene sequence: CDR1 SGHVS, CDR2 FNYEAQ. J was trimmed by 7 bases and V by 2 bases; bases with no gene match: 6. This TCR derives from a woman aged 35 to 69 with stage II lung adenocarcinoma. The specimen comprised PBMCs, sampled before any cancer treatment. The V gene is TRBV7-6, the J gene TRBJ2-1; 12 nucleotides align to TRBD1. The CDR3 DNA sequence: TGTGCCAGCAGCTTACTGGGACAGGGGGCAGGAAATGAGCAGTTCTTC. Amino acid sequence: CASSLLGQGAGNEQFF.